The 32 T cell receptor beta chains below all came from one sample that was sequenced in a study of T cell responses to AZD1222 COVID-19 vaccine. Only in-frame clones appear in the TCRdb table, and some are missing; sequencing was by immunoSEQ multiplex PCR. Among some 190,000 clones listed, almost 95% were seen once. The starting material was peripheral blood, obtained on day 0 of AZD1222 vaccination. The receptors stem from an adult in good health.

About this clone itself: Other DNA sequences in this sample translate to the same CDR3. The rearrangement uses TRBV18 and TRBJ1-1; perhaps TRBD1 as D (5 bases). CDR3 size: 14 residues. With 3 bases removed from V and 0 bases from J, the gap between germline ends came to 8 bases. In germline, CDR1 is KGHSH, CDR2 LQKENI. The CDR3 region is CASSPTDMNTEAFF. The CDR3 DNA reads as TGTGCCAGCTCACCGACAGATATGAACACTGAAGCTTTCTTT.

The J gene is TRBJ2-5, the V gene TRBV19, with D unresolved. Germline V gene data show CDR1 as LNHDA and CDR2 as SQIVND (reference sequence). The CDR3 contains 13 residues. V was shortened by 2 bases and J by 2 bases, with 6 bases between the two germline ends. In DNA form, the CDR3 reads TGTGCCAGTAGTATATCTGCTCAAGAGACCCAGTACTTC. Translating it yields CASSISAQETQYF.

Regarding this clone: At one of its ends the junction is not consistent with the germline gene, which may arise from a read error. V usage is TRBV7-6 and J usage is TRBJ2-1; TRBD2 matches 11 bases. Germline values: CDR1 SGHVS, CDR2 FNYEAQ. CDR3 length: 14 amino acids. CDR3 protein: CASSLAGGLDEQFF. CDR3 coding DNA: TGTGCCAGCAGCCTAGCGGGGGGTTTGGATGAGCAGTTCTTC.

The chain carries TRBV4-3 and TRBJ2-7; D gene ambiguous. This CDR3 spans 15 amino acids. Germline loops: CDR1 LGHNA, CDR2 YSLEER. Trimming took 0 bases from V and 2 from J, leaving 11 bases between them. Here the CDR3 reads CASSQDPGRTYEQYF. In DNA form, the CDR3 reads TGCGCCAGCAGCCAAGATCCCGGGCGGACCTACGAGCAGTACTTC.

The chain links TRBV4-2 to TRBJ1-6, with TRBD1 as a possible D gene (5 bases). The CDR3 extends over 15 amino acids. Trimming took 0 bases from V and 11 from J, leaving 14 bases between them. Germline CDR1 is LGHNA and CDR2 is YNFKEQ. In DNA form, the CDR3 reads TGTGCCAGCAGCCAAGATCACACAGGTTCGACACCCCTCCACTTT. As protein: CASSQDHTGSTPLHF.

The rearrangement uses TRBV27 and TRBJ1-2; TRBD1 matches 8 bases. CDR3 length: 14 residues. V dropped 3 bases and J dropped 4; count of bases not matched to a gene: 4. Germline values: CDR1 MNHEY, CDR2 SMNVEV (reference sequence). CDR3 loop: CASSFRGRGYGYTF. The CDR3 bases are TGTGCCAGCAGTTTCAGGGGGCGCGGCTATGGCTACACCTTC.

The V gene is TRBV3-1 (or the pseudogene TRBV3-2), the J gene TRBJ1-1; D unclear. The V gene lost 3 bases and the J gene lost 7 bases, with 9 bases spanning the gap. This CDR3 contains 12 residues. Germline CDR1 LGHDT, CDR2 YNNKEL (reference sequence). CDR3 sequence (DNA): TGTGCCAGCAGCCACAGCAAAAATGAAGCTTTCTTT. This translates into CASSHSKNEAFF.

In this sample, this clone turned up a few times. The V gene is TRBV6-5, the J gene TRBJ1-5, with 10 bases identical to TRBD1. Germline lookup yields CDR1 MNHEY and CDR2 SVGAGI. The ends lost 6 bases at V and 3 bases at J; junction bases unmatched: 2. This CDR3 has 14 amino acids. The CDR3 spells CASRDRGPNQPQHF. In nucleotides, the CDR3 is TGTGCCAGCAGAGACAGGGGGCCCAATCAGCCCCAGCATTTT.

On this clone: Germline and junction disagree at one end, which may indicate a read error. The chain links TRBV6-2 or TRBV6-3 to TRBJ1-5; D not certain. The CDR3 sequence is 14 residues long. Germline CDR1 and CDR2: MNHEY and SVGEGT. Written as DNA, the CDR3 is TGTGCCACCAGTGGTATGGTGGGCAATCAGCCCCAGCATTTT. Translation gives CATSGMVGNQPQHF.

The CDR3 DNA reads TGTGCCAGCAGCCAGACAGGGGTGGGTGAGCAGTACTTC. It codes for CASSQTGVGEQYF. J is TRBJ2-7 and V is TRBV9, with 8 bases that match TRBD1. Per the germline V gene, CDR1 is SGDLS and CDR2 is YYNGEE. CDR3 length: 13 residues. Unmatched junction bases numbered 7, after V lost 4 bases and J lost 7 bases.

This chain joins TRBV2 and TRBJ1-4, with D unresolved. The CDR3 is 11 amino acids. Trimming pared 6 bases from V and 7 bases from J, leaving 6 bases between. From germline, CDR1 is SNHLY and CDR2 FYNNEI. The CDR3: CASRPLEKLFF. CDR3 sequence (DNA): TGTGCCAGCAGGCCACTTGAAAAACTGTTTTTT.

Written as DNA, the CDR3 is TGTGCCAGCAGCCAGGGTTTAGGCTCTGAAGCTTTCTTT. Translating it yields CASSQGLGSEAFF. V usage is TRBV2 and J usage is TRBJ1-1; weak D call: TRBD1 (5 bases). With 6 bases removed from V and 6 bases from J, the gap between germline ends came to 14 bases. This CDR3 contains 13 residues. From germline, CDR1 is SNHLY and CDR2 FYNNEI.

The chain links TRBV7-9 to TRBJ1-2; D is ambiguous. Germline CDR1 is SEHNR and CDR2 is FQNEAQ (reference sequence). The CDR3 runs 15 residues. The V gene lost 1 base and the J gene lost 1 base, with 10 bases spanning the gap. CDR3 nucleotides: TGTGCCAGCAGCTTAGAGTCAAGCCTTAACTATGGCTACACCTTC. Its protein product is CASSLESSLNYGYTF.

V is TRBV10-3 and J is TRBJ2-3, with D tentatively TRBD1 or TRBD2 (5 bases each). The V gene's germline CDR1 is ENHRY and CDR2 SYGVKD. V was pared by 7 bases and J by 5 bases, with 22 bases between. This CDR3 comprises 16 residues. CDR3 bases: TGTGCCATCACCGAAGAGGGGCCTTTTGTAAAAGATACGCAGTATTTT. It encodes CAITEEGPFVKDTQYF.

The chain couples TRBV27 to TRBJ1-2, with a possible D match to TRBD1 (5 bases). CDR1 and CDR2 from the germline V gene are MNHEY and SMNVEV (reference sequence). Trimming took 5 bases from V and 8 from J, leaving 15 bases between them. This CDR3 is built from 13 residues. The CDR3 sequence is CASSMSGLRGYTF. CDR3 DNA sequence: TGTGCCAGCAGTATGTCGGGGCTGCGGGGCTACACCTTC.

The chain couples TRBV11-2 to TRBJ2-7; D might be TRBD1 (6 bases). Trimming removed 5 bases from V and 9 bases from J, with 20 bases in between. The CDR3 is made up of 14 amino acids. Germline lookup yields CDR1 SGHAT and CDR2 FQNNGV. In DNA, the CDR3 is TGTGCCAGCAGCCAAGTGGGACAAGGGGCCCGGCAGTACTTC. Protein: CASSQVGQGARQYF. The full variable domain, with the rest looked up from reference TRBV11-2 and TRBJ2-7, is EAGVAQSPRYKIIEKRQSVAFWCNPISGHATLYWYQQILGQGPKLLIQFQNNGVVDDSQLPKDRFSAERLKGVDSTLKIQPAKLEDSAVYLCASSQVGQGARQYFGPGTRLTVT.

The chain couples TRBV19 to TRBJ1-1; TRBD1 agrees at 10 bases. This CDR3 contains 14 residues. V lost 5 bases, J lost 11 bases, and 11 bases stayed unmatched. The germline CDR1 and CDR2 sequences are LNHDA and SQIVND (reference sequence). Here the CDR3 DNA reads TGTGCCAGTAGTGAGGACAGGGGGAACGTGGGCGCTTTCTTT. Its protein is CASSEDRGNVGAFF.

This clone was picked up a small number of times. The genes are TRBV7-3 and TRBJ1-6; weak D call: TRBD1 (5 bases). V shed 2 bases and J shed 10 bases, with 12 bases lying between them. Germline CDR1 is SGHTA and CDR2 is FQGTGA. The CDR3 length is 14 residues. CDR3 sequence: CASSLEGVWSPLHF. CDR3 bases: TGTGCCAGCAGCTTAGAAGGGGTTTGGTCACCCCTCCACTTT.

The rearrangement links TRBV24-1 to TRBJ2-2, with no clear D. The germline V gene has CDR1 KGHDR and CDR2 SFDVKD. This CDR3 has 12 residues. V was shortened by 12 bases and J by 0 bases, with 7 bases between the two germline ends. The CDR3 is CAAHSNTGELFF. CDR3 sequence (DNA): TGTGCCGCACACTCGAACACCGGGGAGCTGTTTTTT.

The gene calls are TRBV13 and TRBJ2-1; no definite D call. Deletions cut 0 bases from V and 6 bases from J, with 0 bases between. The CDR3 runs to 11 residues. CDR1 and CDR2 (germline): PRHDT, FYEKMQ (reference sequence). The CDR3 sequence is CASSLGNEQFF. The DNA of the CDR3 is TGTGCCAGCAGCTTAGGCAATGAGCAGTTCTTC.

The gene calls are TRBV7-2 and TRBJ2-7; D unclear. In germline, CDR1 is SGHTA, CDR2 FQGNSA. This CDR3 spans 14 amino acids. V lost 3 bases and J 3 bases, leaving 12 bases between the germline ends. The CDR3 region is CASSFPPNRYEQYF. CDR3 in DNA: TGTGCCAGCAGCTTCCCCCCGAACCGCTACGAGCAGTACTTC. Combining the CDR3 with reference TRBV7-2 and TRBJ2-7 gives the whole variable domain GAGVSQSPSNKVTEKGKDVELRCDPISGHTALYWYRQSLGQGLEFLIYFQGNSAPDKSGLPSDRFSAERTGGSVSTLTIQRTQQEDSAVYLCASSFPPNRYEQYFGPGTRLTVT.

The chain has TRBV30 and TRBJ2-3; perhaps TRBD1 as D (6 bases). Trimming stripped 0 bases from V and 9 bases from J, with 13 bases between. The germline CDR1 and CDR2 sequences are GTSNPN and SVGIG (reference sequence). This CDR3 spans 13 amino acids. CDR3: CAWSVGGRGTQYF. CDR3 sequence (DNA): TGTGCCTGGAGTGTAGGGGGTAGAGGGACGCAGTATTTT.

The J gene is TRBJ1-5, the V gene TRBV6-2 or TRBV6-3; the match to TRBD1 covers 9 bases. The V segment lost 7 bases and the J segment 7 bases; nucleotides outside the gene matches: 11. CDR1 is MNHEY and CDR2 is SVGEGT in the germline V gene. The CDR3 contains 15 residues. The CDR3 loop is CASTPIDRGEQPQHF. CDR3 DNA sequence: TGTGCCAGCACCCCTATTGACAGGGGGGAGCAGCCCCAGCATTTT.

The chain joins TRBV21-1 to TRBJ1-5. TRBV21-1 constitutes a pseudogene. CDR3 length: 16 amino acids. The CDR3 loop reads CASISSEGERNQPQHF. As DNA, the CDR3 is TGTGCCAGCATATCGTCAGAGGGAGAAAGGAATCAGCCCCAGCATTTT.

CDR3 region: CASSLRQGGEKLFF. Here the CDR3 DNA reads TGTGCCAGCAGCCTCCGTCAAGGTGGAGAAAAACTGTTTTTT. This chain uses TRBV5-4 with TRBJ1-4; D remains unclear. CDR3 length: 14 amino acids. Trimming cost V 4 bases and J 8 bases, with 15 bases left between them. Germline loops: CDR1 SGHNT, CDR2 YYREEE (reference sequence).

The chain joins TRBV29-1 to TRBJ1-1, with 8 bases that match TRBD1. V lost 7 bases and J lost 0; bases outside the gene matches: 7. Germline V gene data show CDR1 as SQVTM and CDR2 as ANQGSEA. The CDR3 runs 14 residues. As DNA, the CDR3 is TGCAGCGCGCCGACAGGGGCACTGAACACTGAAGCTTTCTTT. Protein sequence: CSAPTGALNTEAFF. The variable domain in full, completed from reference TRBV29-1 and TRBJ1-1, reads SAVISQKPSRDICQRGTSLTIQCQVDSQVTMMFWYRQQPGQSLTLIATANQGSEATYESGFVIDKFPISRPNLTFSTLTVSNMSPEDSSIYLCSAPTGALNTEAFFGQGTRLTVV.

The chain carries TRBV12-3 or TRBV12-4 and TRBJ1-1; no firm D call. The V and J ends lost 3 bases and 3 bases respectively, with 5 bases between them. There are 12 residues in the CDR3. CDR3 in DNA: TGTGCCAGCAGTTTGAGGTACACTGAAGCTTTCTTT. Residues: CASSLRYTEAFF.

This clone was seen once. The chain recombines TRBV30 with TRBJ1-6; D uncertain. Trimming took 1 base from V and 5 from J, leaving 6 bases between them. CDR3 length equals 13 residues. Germline CDR1 reads GTSNPN; CDR2 reads SVGIG (reference sequence). Here the CDR3 DNA reads TGTGCCTGGAGTGAGACCGATAATTCACCCCTCCACTTT. It is translated as CAWSETDNSPLHF.

The chain has TRBV21-1 and TRBJ1-6; the DNA was not compared with TRBD1, the D call given in the table. TRBV21-1 is tagged as a pseudogene. There are 14 residues in the CDR3. The chain's CDR3 is CASSWDREGSPLHF. CDR3 nucleotides: TGTGCCAGCAGCTGGGACAGGGAGGGATCACCCCTCCACTTT.

Comment on this clone: The limits of the CDR3 on the DNA are not certain, so only TCRdb's listed CDR3 is given. CDR3 in amino acids: CASSSSTGLFNEKLFF. This rearrangement joins TRBV6-2 or TRBV6-3 to TRBJ1-4; the table calls TRBD1, which could not be checked here. Germline V gene lookup returns CDR1 MNHEY and CDR2 SVGEGT. The CDR3 is 16 amino acids long, termini counted.

V and J are TRBV2 and TRBJ1-6; 8 bases map to TRBD1. CDR3 length equals 15 residues. The V gene end was trimmed by 4 bases and the J gene end by 7 bases; junction bases not matched to a gene: 6. Germline-derived CDR1 and CDR2 are SNHLY and FYNNEI. The CDR3 DNA sequence: TGTGCCAGCAGTGGGACAGGGAAGACAAATTCACCCCTCCACTTT. Translated, it gives CASSGTGKTNSPLHF.

The V gene is TRBV24-1, the J gene TRBJ1-5; tentatively, D is TRBD1 (5 bases). This CDR3 has 16 residues. Germline loops: CDR1 KGHDR, CDR2 SFDVKD. V was pared by 4 bases and J by 4 bases, with 16 bases between. CDR3 nucleotide sequence: TGTGCCACCAGTGACTCCCCCGGGACGGCAAATCAGCCCCAGCATTTT. Encoded protein: CATSDSPGTANQPQHF.